Listed below are T cell receptor beta chains from one sample, sequenced in a study of blood T cell repertoires in COVID-19. Libraries were prepared by immunoSEQ multiplex PCR; TCRdb keeps only in-frame clonotypes and omits some of them. The sample shows around 97,000 clones, 80% to 90% of them seen only once. Sample: peripheral blood. The receptors originated from a human donor in a cohort sampled during active COVID-19. CDR3s include the opening cysteine and the closing phenylalanine or tryptophan. Each record gives: CDR3 protein, J gene, V gene.

CDR3: CASSWGLVRETEAFF
J: TRBJ1-1
V: TRBV27

CDR3: CATSQDTNTEAFF
J: TRBJ1-1
V: TRBV15

CDR3: CASSVTRGKSSGYEQYF
J: TRBJ2-7
V: TRBV25-1

CDR3: CASSIGGGYSPLHF
J: TRBJ1-6
V: TRBV19

CDR3: CASSLGVAGGIHLADTQYF
J: TRBJ2-3
V: TRBV13

CDR3: CASSLGNTIYF
J: TRBJ1-3
V: TRBV6-5

CDR3: CASSGGATSYTEAFF
J: TRBJ1-1
V: TRBV7-9

CDR3: CASSRRDREDGYTF
J: TRBJ1-2
V: TRBV7-8

CDR3: CASSGAPRPETQYF
J: TRBJ2-5
V: TRBV5-8

CDR3: CASGTGGGNTIYF
J: TRBJ1-3
V: TRBV6-5

CDR3: CASSWPGVYYGYTF
J: TRBJ1-2
V: TRBV5-4

CDR3: CASSPGGGGYTF
J: TRBJ1-2
V: TRBV27

CDR3: CASSAGPSGASYEQYF
J: TRBJ2-7
V: TRBV11-2

CDR3: CASSESATYEQYF
J: TRBJ2-7
V: TRBV6-1

CDR3: CTSSLTMSGISYEQYF
J: TRBJ2-7
V: TRBV1

CDR3: CASSTGQAGEQYF
J: TRBJ2-7
V: TRBV7-2

CDR3: CATSRVAGGPYEQYF
J: TRBJ2-7
V: TRBV15

CDR3: CASSPLNDFKAFF
J: TRBJ1-1
V: TRBV3-1/TRBV3-2

CDR3: CAISDIAGGTDTQYF
J: TRBJ2-3
V: TRBV10-3

CDR3: CASSSHPWTSGGTDTQYF
J: TRBJ2-3
V: TRBV11-2

CDR3: CASSHPRGQAEEKLFF
J: TRBJ1-4
V: TRBV4-1

CDR3: CASSEGRKYEQYF
J: TRBJ2-7
V: TRBV2

CDR3: CASSFSRQGAMNTEAFF
J: TRBJ1-1
V: TRBV5-5

CDR3: CATRTTNYGYTF
J: TRBJ1-2
V: TRBV10-2

CDR3: CASSSRTASSYNSPLHF
J: TRBJ1-6
V: TRBV6-2/TRBV6-3

CDR3: CASSLTSGGASYEQFF
J: TRBJ2-1
V: TRBV6-6

CDR3: CASSLGRNTDTQYF
J: TRBJ2-3
V: TRBV5-1

CDR3: CASSQEEYRVVAFF
J: TRBJ1-1
V: TRBV4-2

CDR3: CASSSHTGDYGYTF
J: TRBJ1-2
V: TRBV9

CDR3: CASSSKGLMEKLFF
J: TRBJ1-4
V: TRBV13

CDR3: CASSLDSSGNTIYF
J: TRBJ1-3
V: TRBV7-9

CDR3: CASRATGGIGEKLFF
J: TRBJ1-4
V: TRBV5-1

CDR3: CASTKDRLAYEQYF
J: TRBJ2-7
V: TRBV6-6

CDR3: CASSIAGRGGYTF
J: TRBJ1-2
V: TRBV19

CDR3: CASSPTHRDRLRYTF
J: TRBJ1-2
V: TRBV27

CDR3: CASSQGTSDTDTQYF
J: TRBJ2-3
V: TRBV3-1/TRBV3-2

CDR3: CASSAHSTGYTF
J: TRBJ1-2
V: TRBV28

CDR3: CASSRRGQRTDTQYF
J: TRBJ2-3
V: TRBV7-6

CDR3: CASSRQTYNEQFF
J: TRBJ2-1
V: TRBV6-5

CDR3: CASSSHSWPDTQYF
J: TRBJ2-3
V: TRBV11-3

CDR3: CASSIQAATYGYTF
J: TRBJ1-2
V: TRBV19

CDR3: CASSEWQGRNTIYF
J: TRBJ1-3
V: TRBV6-1

CDR3: CASSKEREGPQSSYEQYF
J: TRBJ2-7
V: TRBV21-1

CDR3: CASSPTMTSGSRTDTQYF
J: TRBJ2-3
V: TRBV5-6

CDR3: CASSQAVAVVGKIANYGYTF
J: TRBJ1-2
V: TRBV4-1

CDR3: CASGRQEREPQHF
J: TRBJ1-5
V: TRBV25-1

CDR3: CASSSTGVGANEQFF
J: TRBJ2-1
V: TRBV7-3

CDR3: CASSRGTATEAFF
J: TRBJ1-1
V: TRBV6-5

CDR3: CASRQLQGSPLHF
J: TRBJ1-6
V: TRBV7-2

CDR3: CASSFGPPETQYF
J: TRBJ2-5
V: TRBV28